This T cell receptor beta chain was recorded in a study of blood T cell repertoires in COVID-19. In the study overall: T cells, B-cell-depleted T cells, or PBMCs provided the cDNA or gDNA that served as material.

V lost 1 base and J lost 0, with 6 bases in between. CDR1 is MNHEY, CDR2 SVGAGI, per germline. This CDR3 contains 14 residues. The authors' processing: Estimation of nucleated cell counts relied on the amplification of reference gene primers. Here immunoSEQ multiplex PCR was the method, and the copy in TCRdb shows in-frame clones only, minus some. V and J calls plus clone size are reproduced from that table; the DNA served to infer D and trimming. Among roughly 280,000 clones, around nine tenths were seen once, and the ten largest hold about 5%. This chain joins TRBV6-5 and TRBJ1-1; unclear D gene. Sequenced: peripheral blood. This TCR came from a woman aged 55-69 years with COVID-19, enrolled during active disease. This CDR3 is CASSYWQMNTEAFF. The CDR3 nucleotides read TGTGCCAGCAGTTACTGGCAGATGAACACTGAAGCTTTCTTT.